The rows below give T cell receptor beta chains drawn from one sample of a study of cytomegalovirus exposure and HLA in healthy donors. Profiling relied on immunoSEQ multiplex PCR, and the TCRdb table lists in-frame clones only, not all of them. The top ten clones hold roughly 2.7% of a sample with around 100,000 clones, 74% of them seen once. The sequencing input was PBMCs. The receptors derive from a man in his fifties in good health and CMV-seropositive. CDR3s include the opening cysteine and the closing phenylalanine or tryptophan. A D gene is named only where the DNA matches it firmly. The size field is filled for only some rows; it gives once, few, many or a size class.

d_call: TRBD1
clone_size: .
j_call: TRBJ2-1
v_call: TRBV12-5
cdr3_aa: CASGLALMGQGFYNEQFF
cdr3_nt: TGTGCTAGTGGTTTGGCACTGATGGGACAGGGCTTTTACAATGAGCAGTTCTTC

d_call: .
clone_size: few
j_call: TRBJ2-2
v_call: TRBV5-1
cdr3_aa: CASSLASQGSNTGELFF
cdr3_nt: TGCGCCAGCAGCTTGGCCTCACAGGGATCGAACACCGGGGAGCTGTTTTTT

d_call: .
clone_size: .
j_call: TRBJ1-5
v_call: TRBV19
cdr3_aa: CASSIGNPGGNQPQHF
cdr3_nt: TGTGCCAGTAGTATAGGGAACCCGGGGGGCAATCAGCCCCAGCATTTT

d_call: .
clone_size: .
j_call: TRBJ2-7
v_call: TRBV19
cdr3_aa: CASSSGGLADEQYF
cdr3_nt: TGTGCCAGTAGTTCGGGTGGGTTAGCGGACGAGCAGTACTTC

d_call: .
clone_size: few
j_call: TRBJ1-1
v_call: TRBV5-4
cdr3_aa: CASSRGVGEDFF
cdr3_nt: TGTGCCAGCAGCCGGGGAGTGGGCGAGGATTTCTTT

d_call: .
clone_size: .
j_call: TRBJ1-1
v_call: TRBV5-1
cdr3_aa: CASSLVVQGKDTEAFF
cdr3_nt: TGCGCCAGCAGCCTCGTCGTTCAGGGGAAGGACACTGAAGCTTTCTTT

d_call: .
clone_size: .
j_call: TRBJ1-3
v_call: TRBV12-5
cdr3_aa: CASRGGQGNTIYF
cdr3_nt: TGTGCTAGTCGCGGAGGGCAAGGAAACACCATATATTTT

d_call: .
clone_size: .
j_call: TRBJ1-1
v_call: TRBV7-2
cdr3_aa: CASSLGGGGEAFF
cdr3_nt: TGTGCCAGCAGCTTGGGGGGAGGAGGAGAAGCTTTCTTT

d_call: .
clone_size: .
j_call: TRBJ2-7
v_call: TRBV4-1
cdr3_aa: CASSQGFSGAPYEQYF
cdr3_nt: TGCGCCAGCAGCCAAGGGTTTTCAGGGGCCCCCTACGAGCAGTACTTC

d_call: .
clone_size: .
j_call: TRBJ2-2
v_call: TRBV9
cdr3_aa: CASSFGRNTGELFF
cdr3_nt: TGTGCCAGCAGCTTCGGTCGTAACACCGGGGAGCTGTTTTTT

d_call: .
clone_size: once
j_call: TRBJ2-7
v_call: TRBV18
cdr3_aa: CASSPSGAEQYF
cdr3_nt: TGTGCCAGCTCACCCTCGGGTGCCGAGCAGTACTTC

d_call: TRBD1
clone_size: .
j_call: TRBJ1-3
v_call: TRBV7-6
cdr3_aa: CASSLGPDRHGNTIYF
cdr3_nt: TGTGCCAGCAGCTTAGGCCCGGACAGGCATGGAAACACCATATATTTT

d_call: TRBD1
clone_size: .
j_call: TRBJ2-7
v_call: TRBV5-1
cdr3_aa: CASTRTGSYEQYF
cdr3_nt: TGCGCCAGCACGAGGACAGGGTCCTACGAGCAGTACTTC

d_call: .
clone_size: .
j_call: TRBJ1-5
v_call: TRBV27
cdr3_aa: CASTHSPDQPQHF
cdr3_nt: TGTGCCAGCACCCATTCACCGGATCAGCCCCAGCATTTT

d_call: .
clone_size: .
j_call: TRBJ2-3
v_call: TRBV5-1
cdr3_aa: CASSLAGFSLDTQYF
cdr3_nt: TGCGCCAGCAGCTTGGCAGGGTTTAGTTTGGATACGCAGTATTTT

d_call: TRBD1
clone_size: .
j_call: TRBJ1-1
v_call: TRBV19
cdr3_aa: CASSITGTGNTEAFF
cdr3_nt: TGTGCCAGTAGTATCACCGGGACAGGGAACACTGAAGCTTTCTTT

d_call: TRBD1
clone_size: few
j_call: TRBJ1-2
v_call: TRBV9
cdr3_aa: CASSPRTGGAGYTF
cdr3_nt: TGTGCCAGCAGCCCCCGGACAGGGGGGGCTGGCTACACCTTC

d_call: .
clone_size: once
j_call: TRBJ1-2
v_call: TRBV19
cdr3_aa: CASRTGGYGYTF
cdr3_nt: TGTGCCAGTAGGACGGGTGGCTATGGCTACACCTTC